This T cell receptor (beta chain) was retrieved from a study of cytomegalovirus exposure and HLA in healthy donors. Study details: Earlier results showed roughly 120 million unique TCR beta sequences derived from about 179 million T cells. From HLA-typed donors, an early data release held about 92 million unique TCRs. Study-wide results and caveats: The presence/absence work took it that sequencing depth was about the same across donors. TCR beta V- and J-gene trimming, according to a later analysis, was linked to a missense DCLRE1C variant.

For this clone: The antigen remains undetermined.

This PCR relied on a set of 60 Vbeta primers and 13 Jbeta primers. The method was immunoSEQ multiplex PCR; TCRdb's version includes in-frame clones alone and lacks a portion of them. The data hold about 82,000 clones, with approximately 80% observed a single time. The CDR3 is made up of 14 amino acids. V lost 0 bases and J lost 5, with 12 bases in between. Germline V lookup: CDR1 SGDLS, CDR2 YYNGEE. This sequence originates from a man between 65 and 85 years old in good health and CMV-seropositive. This chain joins TRBV9 and TRBJ2-7; the D is unclear. Sequenced: PBMCs. CDR3 residues: CASSVANGLHEQYF. The CDR3 nucleotides read TGTGCCAGCAGCGTAGCTAATGGTCTCCACGAGCAGTACTTC.